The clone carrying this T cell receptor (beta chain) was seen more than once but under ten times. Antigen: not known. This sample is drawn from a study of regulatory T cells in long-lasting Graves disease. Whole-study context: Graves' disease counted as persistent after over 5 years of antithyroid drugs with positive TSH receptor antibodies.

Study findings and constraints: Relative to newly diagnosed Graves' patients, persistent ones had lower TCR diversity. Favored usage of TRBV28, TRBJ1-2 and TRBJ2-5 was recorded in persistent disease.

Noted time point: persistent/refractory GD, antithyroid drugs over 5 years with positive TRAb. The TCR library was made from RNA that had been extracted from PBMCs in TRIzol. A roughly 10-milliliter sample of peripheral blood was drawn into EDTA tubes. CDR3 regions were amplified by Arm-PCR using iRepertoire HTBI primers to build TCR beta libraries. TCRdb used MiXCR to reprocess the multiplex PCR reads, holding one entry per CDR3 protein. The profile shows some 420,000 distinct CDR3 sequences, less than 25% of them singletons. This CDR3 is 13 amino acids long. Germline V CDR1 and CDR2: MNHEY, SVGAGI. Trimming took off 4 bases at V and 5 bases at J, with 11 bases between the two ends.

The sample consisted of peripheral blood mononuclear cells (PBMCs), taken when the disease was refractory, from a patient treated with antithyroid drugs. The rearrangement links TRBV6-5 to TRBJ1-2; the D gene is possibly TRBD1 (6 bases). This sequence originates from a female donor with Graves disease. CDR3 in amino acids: CASSFRTEYGYTF. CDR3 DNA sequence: TGTGCCAGCAGTTTTCGGACAGAGTATGGCTACACCTTC.